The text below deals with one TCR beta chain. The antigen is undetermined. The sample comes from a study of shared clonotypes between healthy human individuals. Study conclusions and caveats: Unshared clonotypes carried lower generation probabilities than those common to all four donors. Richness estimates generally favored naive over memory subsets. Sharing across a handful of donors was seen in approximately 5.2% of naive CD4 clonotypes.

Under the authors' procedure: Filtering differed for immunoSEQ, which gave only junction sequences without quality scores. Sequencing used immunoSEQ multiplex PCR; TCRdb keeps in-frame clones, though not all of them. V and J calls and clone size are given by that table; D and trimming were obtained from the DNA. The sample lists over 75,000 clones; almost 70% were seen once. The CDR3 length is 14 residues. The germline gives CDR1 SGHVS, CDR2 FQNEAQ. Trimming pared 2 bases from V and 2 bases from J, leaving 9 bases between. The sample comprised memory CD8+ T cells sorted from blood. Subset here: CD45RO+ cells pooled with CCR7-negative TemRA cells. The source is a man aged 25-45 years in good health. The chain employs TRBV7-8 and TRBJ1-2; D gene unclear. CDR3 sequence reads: CASSLLSGNYGYTF. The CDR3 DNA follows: TGTGCCAGCAGCTTATTGTCGGGGAACTATGGCTACACCTTC.